The present T cell receptor (beta chain) was sequenced within a study of blood T cell repertoires in COVID-19. Study background: There were acute and convalescent COVID-19 samples, and they came from the United States, Italy and Spain.

TCRdb keeps only in-frame clones here, not all; method: immunoSEQ multiplex PCR. The sample consists of more than 200,000 clones, 75% to 90% of them appearing once. CDR1 and CDR2 (germline): SNHLY, FYNNEI. The CDR3 is 12 amino acids. V was pared by 3 bases and J by 11 bases, with 8 bases between. The receptor was isolated from a woman under 40 who had been exposed to COVID-19. The sample was PBMCs or T cells enriched from blood (not recorded which). J is TRBJ1-6 and V is TRBV2; a weak D match, TRBD1 (6 bases). CDR3 DNA: TGTGCCAGCAGTGACAGGGGTGCACCCCTCCACTTT. Its translation is CASSDRGAPLHF. The complete variable domain, with remaining parts taken from reference TRBV2 and TRBJ1-6, reads EPEVTQTPSHQVTQMGQEVILRCVPISNHLYFYWYRQILGQKVEFLVSFYNNEISEKSEIFDDQFSVERPDGSNFTLKIRSTKLEDSAMYFCASSDRGAPLHFGNGTRLTVT.